The 16 T cell receptor beta chains listed next were all sequenced from one sample in a study of blood T cell repertoires in COVID-19. Produced via immunoSEQ multiplex PCR; TCRdb's table is partial and in-frame only. The repertoire consists of 150,000 or so clones, with over 75% occurring once and the leading ten covering around 15%. What was sequenced was peripheral blood. Receptors originate from a man between 18 and 35 years old with COVID-19, enrolled during active disease.

This chain joins TRBV28 and TRBJ2-5; TRBD2 might be the D (5 bases). The V and J ends lost 6 bases and 5 bases respectively, with 22 bases between them. The germline CDR1 and CDR2 sequences are MDHEN and SYDVKM. This CDR3 has 16 residues. CDR3 in DNA: TGTGCCAGCAGCCGTAACCTCAACGGGATGGAGGAGACCCAGTACTTC. It specifies CASSRNLNGMEETQYF. The whole variable domain, remainder taken from reference TRBV28 and TRBJ2-5, is DVKVTQSSRYLVKRTGEKVFLECVQDMDHENMFWYRQDPGLGLRLIYFSYDVKMKEKGDIPEGYSVSREKKERFSLILESASTNQTSMYLCASSRNLNGMEETQYFGPGTRLLVL.

This chain joins TRBV7-9 and TRBJ2-7, with TRBD1 matching 9 bases. From germline, CDR1 is SEHNR and CDR2 FQNEAQ (reference sequence). The V gene end was trimmed by 1 base and the J gene end by 2 bases; junction bases not matched to a gene: 3. This CDR3 is 15 amino acids long. The CDR3 bases are TGTGCCAGCAGCTTAGGGGGACAGGGCACCTACGAGCAGTACTTC. This encodes CASSLGGQGTYEQYF.

In this sample, this clone turned up once. V is TRBV19 and J is TRBJ1-4, with D unclear. Trimming stripped 1 base from V and 3 bases from J, with 6 bases between. Germline CDR1 reads LNHDA; CDR2 reads SQIVND (reference sequence). The CDR3 is 14 amino acids. CDR3 sequence (DNA): TGTGCCAGTAGTATAGGCGAGTCTAATGAAAAACTGTTTTTT. It encodes CASSIGESNEKLFF.

This sequence joins TRBV6-5 and TRBJ2-4; 9 bases agree with TRBD1. The germline V gene encodes CDR1 MNHEY and CDR2 SVGAGI. The ends lost 8 bases at V and 8 bases at J; junction bases unmatched: 7. The length of the CDR3 is 13 residues. The CDR3 coding sequence is TGTGCCAGCGCCCGGGACAGGGAGGACATTCAGTACTTC. Protein product: CASARDREDIQYF.

The chain employs TRBV24-1 and TRBJ2-3, with a possible D match to TRBD1 (6 bases). Trimming stripped 3 bases from V and 4 bases from J, with 16 bases between. The CDR3 is 16 residues long. The germline CDR1 and CDR2 sequences are KGHDR and SFDVKD. CDR3 sequence (DNA): TGTGCCACCAGTGATACCACAGGGTTTAGGGCAGATACGCAGTATTTT. Its protein product is CATSDTTGFRADTQYF.

The chain recombines TRBV24-1 with TRBJ2-5, with a possible D match to TRBD1 (5 bases). Trimming took off 4 bases at V and 0 bases at J, with 14 bases between the two ends. This CDR3 comprises 16 residues. Germline V gene sequence: CDR1 KGHDR, CDR2 SFDVKD. This CDR3 reads CATSESTALYQETQYF. Written as DNA, the CDR3 is TGTGCCACCAGTGAGTCGACAGCCCTGTACCAAGAGACCCAGTACTTC.

The chain has TRBV3-1 (or the pseudogene TRBV3-2) and TRBJ2-1, with D tentatively TRBD2 (6 bases). Trimming shortened V by 4 bases and J by 5 bases, and 18 bases separated the two germline ends. In germline, CDR1 is LGHDT, CDR2 YNNKEL (reference sequence). This CDR3 comprises 16 residues. In DNA, the CDR3 is TGTGCCAGCAGCCGGCGAATGGCTAGCGCGGACAATGAGCAGTTCTTC. Protein product: CASSRRMASADNEQFF.

The rearrangement links TRBV4-3 to TRBJ1-6; D remains ambiguous. CDR3 length: 13 amino acids. V gave up 4 bases and J gave up 9 bases, with 10 bases separating them. The germline gives CDR1 LGHNA, CDR2 YSLEER. DNA for the CDR3: TGCGCCAGCAGCCCCGGGGTGGGTTCACCCCTCCACTTT. It encodes CASSPGVGSPLHF.

This rearrangement joins TRBV6-5 to TRBJ1-1; maybe TRBD1 (6 bases). Deletions cut 8 bases from V and 5 bases from J, with 18 bases between. Germline-derived CDR1 and CDR2 are MNHEY and SVGAGI. The CDR3 is made up of 14 amino acids. The CDR3 loop reads CASRGVGAWTEAFF. CDR3 sequence (DNA): TGTGCCAGCCGAGGAGTGGGGGCTTGGACTGAAGCTTTCTTT.

This chain joins TRBV6-5 and TRBJ2-3; 14 bases are a match to TRBD2. CDR1 and CDR2 (germline): MNHEY, SVGAGI. The CDR3 covers 15 residues. The junction had 7 bases not matched to a gene; V was cut back by 10 bases and J by 4 bases. The DNA of the CDR3 is TGTGCCACCCATGGGACTAGCGGGAGCCCAGATACGCAGTATTTT. This sequence encodes CATHGTSGSPDTQYF.

The rearrangement links TRBV12-3 or TRBV12-4 to TRBJ2-5; tentatively, D is TRBD2 (6 bases). Trimming pared 8 bases from V and 4 bases from J, leaving 14 bases between. CDR3 size: 13 residues. DNA of the CDR3: TGTGCCAGCGGACAAGCGGGCGGAGAGACCCAGTACTTC. Translation gives CASGQAGGETQYF.

The chain links TRBV27 to TRBJ2-5, with a tentative D call TRBD1 (6 bases). The V gene's germline CDR1 is MNHEY and CDR2 SMNVEV (reference sequence). The CDR3 loop spans 14 amino acids. V was clipped by 2 bases and J by 2 bases, with 9 bases between them. In DNA form, the CDR3 reads TGTGCCAGCAGTTTAATAGGACAGCAAGAGACCCAGTACTTC. Amino acid sequence: CASSLIGQQETQYF.

The chain carries TRBV5-1 and TRBJ1-1; 7 bases fit TRBD1. Germline-derived CDR1 and CDR2 are SGHRS and YFSETQ. V lost 4 bases, J lost 3 bases, and 6 bases stayed unmatched. The CDR3 contains 14 residues. CDR3 protein: CASSAGQFDTEAFF. The CDR3 DNA is TGCGCCAGCAGCGCGGGACAGTTTGACACTGAAGCTTTCTTT.

This chain uses TRBV5-1 with TRBJ2-5; TRBD2 matches at 7 bases. V lost 2 bases to trimming and J lost 4 bases; unmatched junction nucleotides: 5. CDR3 length: 14 residues. Germline V gene lookup returns CDR1 SGHRS and CDR2 YFSETQ. The CDR3 is CASSFSGDGETQYF. The CDR3 nucleotides are TGCGCCAGCAGCTTCAGCGGGGACGGAGAGACCCAGTACTTC.

This chain joins TRBV19 and TRBJ2-5; TRBD2 matches at 8 bases. With 1 base clipped from V and 4 bases from J, the junction kept 11 bases outside the gene matches. The CDR3 contains 17 residues. From germline, CDR1 is LNHDA and CDR2 SQIVND (reference sequence). CDR3 residues: CASSIAPRGGFGETQYF. In DNA, the CDR3 is TGTGCCAGTAGTATAGCCCCACGGGGGGGTTTCGGAGAGACCCAGTACTTC. Using reference TRBV19 and TRBJ2-5 for the parts outside the CDR3, the full variable domain is DGGITQSPKYLFRKEGQNVTLSCEQNLNHDAMYWYRQDPGQGLRLIYYSQIVNDFQKGDIAEGYSVSREKKESFPLTVTSAQKNPTAFYLCASSIAPRGGFGETQYFGPGTRLLVL.

The chain recombines TRBV6-5 with TRBJ2-3, with 13 bases identical to TRBD2. CDR1 is MNHEY, CDR2 SVGAGI, per germline. The CDR3 runs to 15 residues. With V trimmed by 5 bases and J by 5 bases, 4 bases remained unmatched. The CDR3 DNA reads as TGTGCCAGCAGTCTACTAGCGGGAGGGAAAGATACGCAGTATTTT. Amino acids: CASSLLAGGKDTQYF.